The 15 T cell receptor beta chains reported below all come from one sample, sequenced in a study of OX40 agonist ivuxolimab in advanced cancers. Libraries were prepared through the immunoSEQ multiplex PCR assay. TCRdb's version of the immuneACCESS table is confined to in-frame rearrangements and falls short of the full clone set. An unresolved V gene accounts for under half of the shortfall where checked; the remainder is of unknown origin. The sample table holds fewer than 50,000 clones, of which over 65% were seen once. The top ten clonotypes cover 12% of the sample. Material: CD4+ or CD8+ T cells sorted from blood, obtained in a trial of the OX40 agonist ivuxolimab. The receptors shown here come from an adult with an advanced solid tumor such as melanoma, head and neck, liver or kidney cancer.

CDR3 DNA sequence: TGCGCCAGCAGCTTGGCCGGGACAGGGAGATACAATGAGCAGTTCTTC. Translating gives CASSLAGTGRYNEQFF. The V and J genes are TRBV5-1 and TRBJ2-1; the match to TRBD1 covers 9 bases. This CDR3 has 16 residues. V was clipped by 0 bases and J by 4 bases; unmatched bases: 5. Germline V gene sequence: CDR1 SGHRS, CDR2 YFSETQ.

This clone occurred a few times. The chain is built from TRBV6-1 and TRBJ2-7; weak D call: TRBD2 (5 bases). Germline V gives CDR1 MNHNS, CDR2 SASEGT. V lost 0 bases and J lost 2, with 11 bases in between. The CDR3 sequence is 15 residues long. CDR3 loop: CASSEAQAAPYEQYF. The CDR3 DNA reads TGTGCCAGCAGTGAAGCCCAAGCGGCCCCCTACGAGCAGTACTTC.

This clone came up a few times. The rearrangement links TRBV28 to TRBJ2-3; D might be TRBD2 (7 bases). The CDR3 extends over 17 amino acids. V was cut by 3 bases and J by 2 bases, with 18 bases left in between. Germline V CDR1 and CDR2: MDHEN, SYDVKM. CDR3 nucleotides: TGTGCCAGCAGTTTCGGTAGGGGGGGGGCTGCCACAGATACGCAGTATTTT. This encodes CASSFGRGGAATDTQYF.

V usage is TRBV11-3 and J usage is TRBJ2-3; TRBD1 is a possible D gene (5 bases). V dropped 3 bases and J dropped 4 bases, with 11 bases sitting between them. Germline values: CDR1 SGHNT, CDR2 YENEEA. The CDR3 contains 14 residues. The CDR3 sequence is CASSLGPEADTQYF. In DNA form, the CDR3 reads TGTGCCAGCAGCTTGGGGCCGGAAGCAGATACGCAGTATTTT. Full variable domain (rest looked up from reference TRBV11-3 and TRBJ2-3): EAGVVQSPRYKIIEKKQPVAFWCNPISGHNTLYWYLQNLGQGPELLIRYENEEAVDDSQLPKDRFSAERLKGVDSTLKIQPAELGDSAVYLCASSLGPEADTQYFGPGTRLTVL.

This chain joins TRBV11-1 and TRBJ1-1; TRBD1 is a possible D gene (6 bases). V was cut by 2 bases and J by 5 bases, with 12 bases left in between. The CDR3 loop spans 14 amino acids. Germline V gives CDR1 SGHAT, CDR2 FQDESV (reference sequence). This chain's CDR3 is CASSLRLQGTEAFF. CDR3 DNA sequence: TGTGCCAGCAGCTTACGCCTACAGGGAACTGAAGCTTTCTTT.

This clone appeared a few times. V usage is TRBV7-2 and J usage is TRBJ1-2; D is unresolved. The germline CDR1 and CDR2 sequences are SGHTA and FQGNSA. The CDR3 has 13 amino acids. The germline V and J ends were trimmed by 2 bases and 8 bases, with 12 bases remaining between them. The CDR3 protein is CASSLIRREGYTF. In nucleotides, the CDR3 is TGTGCCAGCAGCTTAATACGGCGGGAGGGCTACACCTTC.

This clone has only a few counts. This sequence joins TRBV7-9 and TRBJ2-5; D uncertain. Germline V lookup: CDR1 SEHNR, CDR2 FQNEAQ (reference sequence). CDR3 size: 11 residues. With 4 bases removed from V and 1 base from J, the gap between germline ends came to 1 base. The CDR3 DNA is TGTGCCAGCAGCTCCCAAGAGACCCAGTACTTC. Its translation: CASSSQETQYF.

The rearrangement uses TRBV6-6 and TRBJ2-5; tentatively, D is TRBD1 (5 bases). Germline V CDR1 and CDR2: MNHNY, SVGAGI (reference sequence). The CDR3 is 15 amino acids. V dropped 2 bases and J dropped 1 base, with 11 bases sitting between them. DNA of the CDR3: TGTGCCAGCAGTTACCGGGCAGGGCTCCAAGAGACCCAGTACTTC. Amino acid sequence: CASSYRAGLQETQYF.

The chain joins TRBV4-1 to TRBJ1-3; D is unresolved. Deletions cut 4 bases from V and 4 bases from J, with 14 bases between. The CDR3 sequence is 15 residues long. Germline V gene data show CDR1 as MGHRA and CDR2 as YSYEKL. CDR3 nucleotide sequence: TGCGCCAGCAGCCCCCCCTTTTCATCCGGAAACACCATATATTTT. Amino acids: CASSPPFSSGNTIYF.

The genes are TRBV7-2 and TRBJ1-1, with no clear D. V lost 5 bases and J 3 bases, leaving 13 bases between the germline ends. The CDR3 spans 14 residues. Looked up from germline, CDR1 is SGHTA and CDR2 is FQGNSA. CDR3 bases: TGTGCCAGCAGCAGCAAGCGGCGCGACACTGAAGCTTTCTTT. Amino acids: CASSSKRRDTEAFF.

V gene TRBV30 combines with J gene TRBJ1-3, with 8 nucleotides matching TRBD1. The CDR3 covers 14 residues. CDR1 and CDR2 (germline): GTSNPN, SVGIG (reference sequence). J gave up 7 bases and V 2 bases, and 7 bases lay outside the gene matches. This CDR3 is CAWSPPRQGNTIYF. The CDR3 DNA follows: TGTGCCTGGAGTCCACCCAGACAGGGGAACACCATATATTTT.

The rearrangement uses TRBV4-3 and TRBJ1-1; possible D gene TRBD1, 5 bases. This CDR3 has 16 amino acids. CDR1 is LGHNA and CDR2 is YSLEER in the germline V gene. Trimming stripped 1 base from V and 1 base from J, with 13 bases between. Here the CDR3 DNA reads TGCGCCAGCAGCCAAGTTGTGGGCAGGGCGAACACTGAAGCTTTCTTT. It specifies CASSQVVGRANTEAFF.

The chain employs TRBV5-1 and TRBJ2-1; 7 nucleotides line up with TRBD2. Germline CDR1 SGHRS, CDR2 YFSETQ. J gave up 5 bases and V 0 bases, and 2 bases lay outside the gene matches. This CDR3 contains 14 residues. This CDR3 is CASSLGDYHNEQFF. In DNA form, the CDR3 reads TGCGCCAGCAGCTTGGGGGACTACCACAATGAGCAGTTCTTC.

This clone has just a few counts. V is TRBV7-9 and J is TRBJ2-3; 11 nucleotides agree with TRBD2. This CDR3 spans 15 amino acids. After removal of 3 bases from V and 8 bases from J, the junction contained 7 bases not matched to a gene. Germline loops: CDR1 SEHNR, CDR2 FQNEAQ (reference sequence). CDR3 loop: CASSFTSGSGGTQYF. Here the CDR3 DNA reads TGTGCCAGCAGCTTTACTAGCGGGAGTGGAGGTACGCAGTATTTT.

This chain links TRBV7-2 with TRBJ2-7; TRBD2 agrees at 7 bases. Per the germline V gene, CDR1 is SGHTA and CDR2 is FQGNSA. V lost 5 bases, J lost 6 bases, and 13 bases stayed unmatched. This CDR3 spans 15 amino acids. CDR3 amino acids: CASSPYAGVVGEQYF. The CDR3 DNA reads TGTGCCAGCAGCCCATACGCGGGAGTTGTTGGCGAGCAGTACTTC.